The sequence of this TCR beta chain was determined in a study of blood T cell repertoires in COVID-19. The data were produced by immunoSEQ multiplex PCR, yet TCRdb's version contains in-frame clones alone and is incomplete. The sample has more than 200,000 clones; roughly 80% are singletons. The CDR3 loop spans 17 amino acids. The trim removed 4 bases at V and 5 bases at J, leaving 12 bases unmatched. Germline V gene sequence: CDR1 SEHNR, CDR2 FQNEAQ (reference sequence). This rearrangement joins TRBV7-9 to TRBJ2-2, with 8 bases identical to TRBD2. The sequencing sample was made of peripheral blood. The TCR sequence derives from a woman older than 75 with COVID-19, enrolled during active disease. The CDR3 sequence: CASSWPPGGTGTGELFF. DNA of the CDR3: TGTGCCAGCAGCTGGCCCCCGGGGGGGACGGGGACCGGGGAGCTGTTTTTT.